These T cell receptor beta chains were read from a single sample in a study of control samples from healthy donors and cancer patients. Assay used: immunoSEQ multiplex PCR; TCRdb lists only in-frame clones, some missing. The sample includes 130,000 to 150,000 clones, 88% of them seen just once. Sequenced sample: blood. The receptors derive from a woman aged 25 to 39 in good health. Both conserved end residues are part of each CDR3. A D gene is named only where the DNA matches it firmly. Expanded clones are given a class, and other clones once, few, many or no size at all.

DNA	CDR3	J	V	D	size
TGTGCCAGCAGCGGGGGGGCTAGCGGGAGGGTAAACGAGCAGTACTTC	CASSGGASGRVNEQYF	TRBJ2-7	TRBV28	TRBD2	.
TGTGCCAGCAGTCTGACTAGCGGGAGGAGAGAAACCGGGGAGCTGTTTTTT	CASSLTSGRRETGELFF	TRBJ2-2	TRBV6-2/TRBV6-3	TRBD2	.
TGTGCCAGCAGCTTAGTTGGGACTAGCGGGAGTCGTGGGGAGCTGTTTTTT	CASSLVGTSGSRGELFF	TRBJ2-2	TRBV7-2	TRBD2	.
TGTGCCAGCAGCTTGGCCGGGACGGACACTGAAGCTTTCTTT	CASSLAGTDTEAFF	TRBJ1-1	TRBV11-2	.	.
TGTGCCAGTAGAAAAGTTCAGGGGGCGAACACCGGGGAGCTGTTTTTT	CASRKVQGANTGELFF	TRBJ2-2	TRBV19	TRBD1	.
TGCAGTGCTAGTTTCGCCGGGACTGGGCATAATTCACCCCTCCACTTT	CSASFAGTGHNSPLHF	TRBJ1-6	TRBV20-1	.	.
TGTGCCAGCAGCGACGGGTATAGCAATCAGCCCCAGCATTTT	CASSDGYSNQPQHF	TRBJ1-5	TRBV28	.	.
TGTGCCAGCAGCGGGGACGGGCAGACCGTTGGCGAGCAGTACTTC	CASSGDGQTVGEQYF	TRBJ2-7	TRBV11-2	.	few
TGTGCCAGCAGCCTTGGACTAGCGGTTTACAATGAGCAGTTCTTC	CASSLGLAVYNEQFF	TRBJ2-1	TRBV14	TRBD2	.
TGTGCCAGCAGCCCCTGGGGGGGGGCCGCGGGGCAGTTCTTC	CASSPWGGAAGQFF	TRBJ2-1	TRBV11-2	.	few
TGTGCCAGCAGTTATGAGGGCGGGAGGGCCAATGAGCAGTTCTTC	CASSYEGGRANEQFF	TRBJ2-1	TRBV6-5	TRBD2	.
TGTGCCAGCAGTTTCAGTTCAGGGGGCTTTGAAAAACTGTTTTTT	CASSFSSGGFEKLFF	TRBJ1-4	TRBV28	TRBD1	.
TGTGCCAGCAGTAAAAGCCTAACTAGCGGAATTGCCTACGAGCAGTACTTC	CASSKSLTSGIAYEQYF	TRBJ2-7	TRBV6-2/TRBV6-3	TRBD2	.
TGTGCCAGCAGCCAAGTTACAGGGTCGGGTTCACCCCTCCACTTT	CASSQVTGSGSPLHF	TRBJ1-6	TRBV14	.	once
TGTGCCAGCAGTTCCCAATACCAAACTGAAGCTTTCTTT	CASSSQYQTEAFF	TRBJ1-1	TRBV6-2/TRBV6-3	.	.
TGTGCCAGCAGCTTACAGAATCAGCCCCAGCATTTT	CASSLQNQPQHF	TRBJ1-5	TRBV7-2	.	.
TGTGCCAGCAGCTTCGGTGGTTTCCCGGGACAGAGAAATTCACCCCTCCACTTT	CASSFGGFPGQRNSPLHF	TRBJ1-6	TRBV5-4	TRBD1	once
TGTGCCAGCAGCCAACTAAGCCCACTAGCACAGAGCTCCTACAATGAGCAGTTCTTC	CASSQLSPLAQSSYNEQFF	TRBJ2-1	TRBV3-1/TRBV3-2	.	once
TGTGCCAGCAGCCCAGCACAGGGTCCGTACGAGCAGTACTTC	CASSPAQGPYEQYF	TRBJ2-7	TRBV11-1	.	.
TGTGCCAGCAGCTTTTCACCTGGGAGCAATCAGCCCCAGCATTTT	CASSFSPGSNQPQHF	TRBJ1-5	TRBV5-6	.	.
TGTGCCTGGAGTGTAGGGGCCAGACAGGGGGATTCACCCCTCCACTTT	CAWSVGARQGDSPLHF	TRBJ1-6	TRBV30	TRBD1	.
TGTGCCAGCAGTAGACGCCGGGACAGGGGTTATGAGCAGTTCTTC	CASSRRRDRGYEQFF	TRBJ2-1	TRBV6-5	TRBD1	.
TGTGCCGGAAGGGACAGGGGAAACACCATATATTTT	CAGRDRGNTIYF	TRBJ1-3	TRBV30	TRBD1	few
TGTGCCAGCAGTCCGCAATACAGGTCCTACGAGCAGTACTTC	CASSPQYRSYEQYF	TRBJ2-7	TRBV28	.	.
TGTGCCAGTAGTATCCAAGGGAGCGGTGAAAAACTGTTTTTT	CASSIQGSGEKLFF	TRBJ1-4	TRBV19	.	.
TGTGCCAGCAGCAAGCGACAGCCGGCAACTAATGAAAAACTGTTTTTT	CASSKRQPATNEKLFF	TRBJ1-4	TRBV7-2	.	.
TGTGCCAGCAGCGGCCGACAGGCCCGGAGTGATACGCAGTATTTT	CASSGRQARSDTQYF	TRBJ2-3	TRBV7-8	.	.
TGTGCCAGCAGTTTATCGAGGGGGCCCGCTGAAGCTTTCTTT	CASSLSRGPAEAFF	TRBJ1-1	TRBV27	TRBD1	.